This TCR beta chain came from a study of Graves' ophthalmopathy and Graves' hyperthyroidism. Per the germline V gene, CDR1 is DFQATT and CDR2 is SNEGSKA (reference sequence). Trimming left V 6 bases short and J 2 bases short, with 8 bases between. This CDR3 has 12 amino acids. Researchers took RNA transcripts and amplified TCR beta CDR3 regions from them. After a first-round RT-PCR with HTBI primers, a second-round multiplex PCR was run. TCRdb redid the calling of the multiplex PCR reads with MiXCR, one entry per CDR3 protein. Of hundreds of thousands of distinct CDR3 sequences detected, about 40% appear once; the ten largest clones hold 2.5% to 3.5%. Clinical symptoms, serum thyroxine, TRAb, thyroid ultrasound and orbital computed tomography were relied on for diagnosis. This clonotype was counted many times.

The source material was peripheral blood. The receptor's source is an adult man with Graves' ophthalmopathy. The chain links TRBV20-1 to TRBJ1-5; the D is unclear. The CDR3 DNA reads TGCAGTGCCACAGACGGCAATCAGCCCCAGCATTTT. As protein: CSATDGNQPQHF.